This TCR beta chain was captured in a study of blood T cell repertoires in COVID-19. The V gene's germline CDR1 is SGHRS and CDR2 YFSETQ. CDR3 length: 15 residues. Trimming took off 4 bases at V and 8 bases at J, with 20 bases between the two ends. Profiled with immunoSEQ multiplex PCR; TCRdb holds only in-frame clones, not every one. Found here are more than 250,000 clones, 90% of them singletons; the top ten hold less than 2%. Input material: PBMCs or T cells enriched from blood (not recorded which). This TCR was recovered from a woman younger than 35 with acute COVID-19. This rearrangement joins TRBV5-1 to TRBJ2-3, with D tentatively TRBD1 (6 bases). CDR3 bases: TGCGCCAGCAGCGCTACTCAGGGGCAAGTGGGTACGCAGTATTTT. Translating gives CASSATQGQVGTQYF.